This TCR beta chain stems from a study of shared clonotypes between healthy human individuals. Repertoires were generated with immunoSEQ multiplex PCR, while TCRdb's copy carries only in-frame clones and drops some. The sample lists around 2.1 million clones; roughly 91% were seen once. Regarding the study as a whole: Richness estimates generally favored naive over memory subsets. Rarefaction demonstrated incomplete sorted-subset sequencing despite large depth.

Regarding this clone: What it binds is unknown.

V shed 5 bases and J shed 12 bases, with 11 bases lying between them. The CDR3 length is 11 residues. Germline V gene sequence: CDR1 SGHTA, CDR2 FQGNSA. Naive CD8 cells were CD45RO-negative, positively selected for CCR7, excluding terminally differentiated effector memory CD45RA+ cells. All donors qualified as healthy HIV-negative adults and had experienced no recent acute infections or vaccinations. The chain recombines TRBV7-2 with TRBJ2-1; weak D call: TRBD1 (6 bases). The sample was naive CD8+ T cells from PBMCs. The TCR comes from a man aged 18 to 29 in good health. Some clones in this sample may be carry-over from other donors' samples. CDR3 sequence: CASSPGTRQFF. The CDR3 DNA reads as TGTGCCAGCAGCCCCGGGACACGGCAGTTCTTC.